This T cell receptor beta chain was identified during a study of blood T cell repertoires in COVID-19 (dated by TCRdb to 2019 to 2021). Background on the whole study: Samples covering the acute and convalescent phases of COVID-19 were provided by collaborators in the United States, Italy and Spain. The material from the prospective study consisted of cDNA or gDNA derived from T cells, B-cell-depleted T cells, or PBMCs. Deeply sampled blood TCRbeta repertoires from subjects exposed to, actively infected with, or recovered from COVID-19 were included in the dataset. The repertoires were released in a freely available public database meant as a resource for research on the immune response to SARS-CoV-2. The samples were drawn from the first 160 participants of the ongoing ImmuneRACE study and from 950 to 1,500 subjects provided by 6 global collaborators. Sample metadata almost always included a de-identified subject ID, COVID-19 status, age in years and sex. HLA class I and class II types, where available, came from metadata supplied by the sample provider rather than from assay-based typing. Study-wide findings and limitations: Clinical and demographic metadata were provided uncurated, with the amount varying by source and participant.

Another Seattle source contributed samples from volunteer blood donors who had recovered from COVID-19. The collaborating institutions used their own protocols to collect whole blood in K2EDTA tubes. Collaborator samples were shipped for TCRbeta analysis as frozen whole blood, isolated PBMCs, or DNA extracted from either sample type. TCRbeta CDR3 regions were amplified from genomic DNA using the immunoSEQ Assay, a bias-controlled multiplex PCR. The paper's processing steps were these. Within the assay, amplification of reference gene primers was used to estimate how many nucleated cells each sample contained. To quantify the absolute abundance of each unique TCRbeta CDR3 rearrangement, sequence reads were collapsed and filtered. For each sample, productive Simpson clonality was calculated as the square root of Simpson's diversity index across productive rearrangements. TCRdb retrieved this table from immuneACCESS and kept in-frame rearrangements only. Not all clones are present; in checked studies, unresolved V genes account for under half, and no reason is known for the remainder. The V and J calls and the clone size are those of that table, but D and trimming were determined from the DNA. The sample contains approximately 170,000 clones, around 86% of them found a single time. The ten biggest clones cover around 13% of the sample.

CDR1 and CDR2 were assigned from the germline V gene (reference sequence) as LNHNV and YYDKDF. Trimming costs V 4 bases and J 3 bases, and their ends lie 15 bases apart. Measured from the cysteine to the phenylalanine, the CDR3 is 15 residues long. Only the CDR3 region is kept as DNA, spanning 45 bases read in frame from base 1. This clone is a singleton in its sample. No antigen is known for it. The record has no base qualities; no much larger clone is one base away. The chain employs TRBV15 and TRBJ1-1; the D gene is perhaps TRBD1, from 6 matching bases. The sample taken for sequencing was peripheral blood. The source of this sequence is a man between 70 and 80 years old who had recovered from COVID-19. The CDR3 here reads CATSIAGTIDTEAFF. At the DNA level, the sequence is TGTGCCACCAGCATTGCCGGGACAATCGACACTGAAGCTTTCTTT.